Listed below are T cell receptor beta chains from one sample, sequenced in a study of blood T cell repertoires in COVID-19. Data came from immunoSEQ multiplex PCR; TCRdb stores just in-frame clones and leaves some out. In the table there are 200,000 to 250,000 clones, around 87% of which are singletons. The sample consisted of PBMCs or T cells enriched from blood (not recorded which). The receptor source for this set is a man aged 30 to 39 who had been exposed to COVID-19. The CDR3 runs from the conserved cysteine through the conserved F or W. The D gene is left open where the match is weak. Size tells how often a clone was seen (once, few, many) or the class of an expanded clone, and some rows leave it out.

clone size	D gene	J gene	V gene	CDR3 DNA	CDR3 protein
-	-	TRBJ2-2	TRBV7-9	TGTGCCAGCAGCCTAACTTCAGGGGCAACCGGGGAGCTGTTTTTT	CASSLTSGATGELFF
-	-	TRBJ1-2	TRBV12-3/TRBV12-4	TGTGCCAGCAGTTTGGGCAGGGCCTATGGCTACACCTTC	CASSLGRAYGYTF
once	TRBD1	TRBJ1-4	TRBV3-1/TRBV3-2	TGTGCCAGCAGCCAAGGCAGGGGGGAAGAAAAACTGTTTTTT	CASSQGRGEEKLFF
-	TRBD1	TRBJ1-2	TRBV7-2	TGTGCCAGCAGCTTCAGACAGGGATATGGCTACACCTTC	CASSFRQGYGYTF
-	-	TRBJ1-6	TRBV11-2	TGTGCCAGCAGCTTAGAAAGGGGGTTTCGGTCACCCCTCCACTTT	CASSLERGFRSPLHF
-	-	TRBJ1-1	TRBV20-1	TGCAGTGCTGGCCAGAACACTGAAGCTTTCTTT	CSAGQNTEAFF
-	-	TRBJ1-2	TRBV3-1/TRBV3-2	TGTGCCAGCAGCCCCTCGAGGACAGCCTATGGCTACACCTTC	CASSPSRTAYGYTF
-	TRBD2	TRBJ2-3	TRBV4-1	TGCGCCAGCAGCGGAGGGACTAGTCTCCGAGATACGCAGTATTTT	CASSGGTSLRDTQYF
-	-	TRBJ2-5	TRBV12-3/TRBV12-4	TGTGCCAGCAGCCCCCGGGAGACCCAGTACTTC	CASSPRETQYF
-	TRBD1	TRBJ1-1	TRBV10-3	TGTGCCATCTATCAGGGGGCTGGCACTGAAGCTTTCTTT	CAIYQGAGTEAFF
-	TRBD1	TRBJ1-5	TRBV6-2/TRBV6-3	TGTGCCAGCAGTTGGACCTACAGGGGTCAGCCCCAGCATTTT	CASSWTYRGQPQHF
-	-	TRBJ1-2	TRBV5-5	TGTGCCAGCAGCTTCCTCCAGGGTAATGGCTACACCTTC	CASSFLQGNGYTF
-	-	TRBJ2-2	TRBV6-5	TGTGCCAGCAGTTCTTTTGGGGAGCTGTTTTTT	CASSSFGELFF
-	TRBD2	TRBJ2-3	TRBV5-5	TGTGCCAGCAGCTTGGGGTCGGGAGGGGATACGCAGTATTTT	CASSLGSGGDTQYF
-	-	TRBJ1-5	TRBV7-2	TGTGCCAGCAGCAACCTACTCCCGGGAACTGCCCAGCATTTT	CASSNLLPGTAQHF
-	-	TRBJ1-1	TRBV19	TGTGCCAGTAGTGCGGGGGGTGTCACTGAAGCTTTCTTT	CASSAGGVTEAFF
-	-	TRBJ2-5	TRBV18	TGTGCCAGCTCACCCCGACAGCAAGAGACCCAGTACTTC	CASSPRQQETQYF
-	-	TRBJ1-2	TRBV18	TGTGCCAGCTCCTCAGTCTATGGCTACACCTTC	CASSSVYGYTF
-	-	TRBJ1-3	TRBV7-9	TGTGCCAGCAGCTTACGACAGAGCACTGGAAACACCATATATTTT	CASSLRQSTGNTIYF
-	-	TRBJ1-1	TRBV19	TGTGCCAGTAGTGCAACAGGGAACACTGAAGCTTTCTTT	CASSATGNTEAFF
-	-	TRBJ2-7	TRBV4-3	TGCGCCAGCAGCCAATCCTATGGGGGACTTATCTACGAGCAGTACTTC	CASSQSYGGLIYEQYF
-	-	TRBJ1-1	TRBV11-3	TGTGCCAGCAGCTCCGGGACACGTAACACTGAAGCTTTCTTT	CASSSGTRNTEAFF
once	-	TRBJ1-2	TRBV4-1	TGCGCCAGCAGCCACCCCAACAGCTATGGCTACACCTTC	CASSHPNSYGYTF
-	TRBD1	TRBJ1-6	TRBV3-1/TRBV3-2	TGTGCCAGCAGCCATGGAGGACAGGGTAATTCACCCCTCCACTTT	CASSHGGQGNSPLHF
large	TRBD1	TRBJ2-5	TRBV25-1	TGTGCCAGCAGTGATATGACAGGGGGCGGAGAGACCCAGTACTTC	CASSDMTGGGETQYF
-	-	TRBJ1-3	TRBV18	TGTGCCAGCTCACCGGGAGGGACTGGAAACACCATATATTTT	CASSPGGTGNTIYF
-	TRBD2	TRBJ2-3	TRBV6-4	TGTGCCAGCAGTGACTCGCGGGGGGGCCGAGATACGCAGTATTTT	CASSDSRGGRDTQYF
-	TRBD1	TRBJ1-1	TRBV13	TGTGCCAGCAGCTCGACAGGGGGGGCTGAAGCTTTCTTT	CASSSTGGAEAFF
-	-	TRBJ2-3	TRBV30	TGTGCCTGGGACAAGTGGCTAGCGTGGAGCACAGATACGCAGTATTTT	CAWDKWLAWSTDTQYF
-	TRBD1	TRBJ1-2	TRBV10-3	TGTGCCATCAGTGAGTCGGACAGGGGAGTTAACTATGGCTACACCTTC	CAISESDRGVNYGYTF
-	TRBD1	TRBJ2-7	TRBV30	TGTGCCTGGACCCGGGACAGAGTCTACGAGCAGTACTTC	CAWTRDRVYEQYF
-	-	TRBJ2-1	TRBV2	TGTGCCAGCAGTGAAGCGCGAACTGAGCAGTTCTTC	CASSEARTEQFF
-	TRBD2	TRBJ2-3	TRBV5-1	TGCGCCAGCAGCTTGGAGACTAGCGGGGGAATTAGCACAGATACGCAGTATTTT	CASSLETSGGISTDTQYF
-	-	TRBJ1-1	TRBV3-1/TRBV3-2	TGTGCCAGCAGCCAAGATTTGGGGAGCACTGAAGCTTTCTTT	CASSQDLGSTEAFF
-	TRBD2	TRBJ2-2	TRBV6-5	TGTGCCAGCAGTAGCGGGGCGAACACCGGGGAGCTGTTTTTT	CASSSGANTGELFF
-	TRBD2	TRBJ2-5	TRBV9	TGTGCCAGCAGCGTAGTTCTGGCGGGGGGGCAGGAGACCCAGTACTTC	CASSVVLAGGQETQYF
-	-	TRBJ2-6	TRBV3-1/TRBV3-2	TGTGCCAGCAGCCAAGATGCGGTCCCTGGGGCCAACGTCCTGACTTTC	CASSQDAVPGANVLTF
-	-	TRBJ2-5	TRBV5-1	TGCGCCAGCAGCCCCGGGACAACAAACCAAGAGACCCAGTACTTC	CASSPGTTNQETQYF
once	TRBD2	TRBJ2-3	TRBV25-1	TGTGCCAGCAGTGAACTCATCGGGACTAGCACGGCAGATACGCAGTATTTT	CASSELIGTSTADTQYF
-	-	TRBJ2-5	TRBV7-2	TGTGCCAGCAGCTCGGGAGTGACCCAGTACTTC	CASSSGVTQYF
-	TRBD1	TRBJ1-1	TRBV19	TGTGCCAGTAGAAGGGACAGGGACACTGAAGCTTTCTTT	CASRRDRDTEAFF
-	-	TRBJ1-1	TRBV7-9	TGTGCCAGCTCCGGGAGAGCTGAAGCTTTCTTT	CASSGRAEAFF
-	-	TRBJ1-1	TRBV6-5	TGTGCCAGCAGTTACTCCCCCACAGGGATAGGCACTGAAGCTTTCTTT	CASSYSPTGIGTEAFF
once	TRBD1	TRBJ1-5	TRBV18	TGTGCCAGCTCACCTACCCCCTTTGACAGGGAGAACAATCAGCCCCAGCATTTT	CASSPTPFDRENNQPQHF
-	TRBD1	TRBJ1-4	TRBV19	TGTGCCAGTAGTATTTTGATGGACAGGGGTAATGAAAAACTGTTTTTT	CASSILMDRGNEKLFF
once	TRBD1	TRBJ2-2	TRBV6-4	TGTGCCAGCAGTGGCGCCGGGACAGGGTCCGGGGAGCTGTTTTTT	CASSGAGTGSGELFF
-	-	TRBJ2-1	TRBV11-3	TGTGCCAGCAGCTCCCTCCCGCGGGGACAGAAGTTCTTC	CASSSLPRGQKFF
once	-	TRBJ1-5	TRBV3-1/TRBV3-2	TGTGCCAGCAGCCAAGATTTGGGGAGTTTTCAGCCCCAGCATTTT	CASSQDLGSFQPQHF
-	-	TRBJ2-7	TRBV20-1	TGCAGTGCTAGTCCGGACATCGCCAACTACGAGCAGTACTTC	CSASPDIANYEQYF
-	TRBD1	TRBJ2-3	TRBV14	TGTGCCAGCAGCCAAGATCGGCCCGGGACAGGGGGAATCACAGATACGCAGTATTTT	CASSQDRPGTGGITDTQYF
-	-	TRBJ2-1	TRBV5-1	TGCGCCAGCAGCTTACGCGGGGGCTTAAACAATGAGCAGTTCTTC	CASSLRGGLNNEQFF
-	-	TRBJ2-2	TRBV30	TGTGCCTGGAGTGTACAGGGTAACGGGGAGCTGTTTTTT	CAWSVQGNGELFF